The rows below give T cell receptor beta chains drawn from one sample of a study of blood T cells in healthy people across ages. Each CDR3 protein is one row after TCRdb ran MiXCR on the 5' RACE reads. The repertoire consists of approximately 960,000 distinct CDR3 sequences, with about 28% occurring once and the leading ten covering roughly 10%. These data were also filed under a second study, of T cells of mothers and their children.

Source material: blood. These receptors all come from a woman in her 40s in good health. Each CDR3 is given with its conserved first and last residue.

>TRBJ1-5|TRBV20-1
CSAARMKDQPQHF
>TRBJ1-4|TRBV18
CASSGSDEKLFF
>TRBJ2-1|TRBV7-9
CASAMGGYNEQFF
>TRBJ1-1|TRBV6-1
CTSSPNTEGFLNTEAFF
>TRBJ2-3|TRBV5-1
CASSYRGADTQYF
>TRBJ1-1|TRBV29-1
CSVLGVRGPGTEAFF
>TRBJ1-2|TRBV4-1
CASSPGTGISYGYTF
>TRBJ2-1|TRBV28
CANSLFGFEQFF
>TRBJ2-7|TRBV12-3/TRBV12-4
CASSLGGQLNYEQYF
>TRBJ2-1|TRBV7-2
CASSLAQVNEQFF
>TRBJ2-1|TRBV6-2/TRBV6-3
CASSYHLLAGGSYNEQFF
>TRBJ1-1|TRBV4-1
CASSQGMGENTEAFF
>TRBJ2-1|TRBV29-1
CSATRGGLTNEQFF
>TRBJ2-2|TRBV7-2
CASSSNIPGELFF
>TRBJ1-2|TRBV4-3
CASSQDRGGNYGYTF
>TRBJ2-7|TRBV9
CASSVAGGGRFSYEQYF
>TRBJ1-1|TRBV11-1
CASSLAWWQNTEAFF
>TRBJ2-4|TRBV5-1
CASTPTWTKNIQYF
>TRBJ2-2|TRBV13
CASSSAGSGELFF
>TRBJ2-3|TRBV29-1
CSVTGADTDTQYF
>TRBJ2-5|TRBV6-5
CASSYDPGGSKTQYF
>TRBJ2-1|TRBV20-1
CSASRASGDYNEQFF
>TRBJ2-1|TRBV7-9
CASSPDPNEQFF
>TRBJ2-7|TRBV7-2
CASSVGATSCEQYF
>TRBJ1-2|TRBV5-1
CASSVDRVDGYTF
>TRBJ2-1|TRBV5-1
CASSIYRDRGEVGEQFF
>TRBJ2-2|TRBV5-1
CASIEYTGTPTGELFF
>TRBJ1-5|TRBV6-2/TRBV6-3
CASSYGTGSQPQHF
>TRBJ2-5|TRBV18
CASGEGLRETQYF
>TRBJ2-1|TRBV7-3
CASSLGTSGGASEQFF
>TRBJ2-7|TRBV7-2
CASSEPDRSYEQYF
>TRBJ1-5|TRBV7-3
CASSPGRGYRNQPQHF